The subject of this entry is one T cell receptor (beta chain). This sample was taken from a study of cytomegalovirus exposure and HLA in healthy donors. PCR primers comprised 60 Vbeta and 13 Jbeta primers. The table came from immunoSEQ multiplex PCR; TCRdb's copy has only in-frame clones and leaves some out. The sample lists approximately 190,000 clones; around 87% were seen once. Germline CDR1 and CDR2: SGHAT and FQNNGV. V was clipped by 7 bases and J by 8 bases, with 11 bases between them. There are 11 residues in the CDR3. The chain has TRBV11-2 and TRBJ1-1; D gene ambiguous. The sample was PBMCs. The source of this sequence is a man aged 25-45 years in good health and CMV-seronegative. CDR3 DNA: TGTGCCAGCACCATGACGGAGGAAGCTTTCTTT. Its protein product is CASTMTEEAFF.